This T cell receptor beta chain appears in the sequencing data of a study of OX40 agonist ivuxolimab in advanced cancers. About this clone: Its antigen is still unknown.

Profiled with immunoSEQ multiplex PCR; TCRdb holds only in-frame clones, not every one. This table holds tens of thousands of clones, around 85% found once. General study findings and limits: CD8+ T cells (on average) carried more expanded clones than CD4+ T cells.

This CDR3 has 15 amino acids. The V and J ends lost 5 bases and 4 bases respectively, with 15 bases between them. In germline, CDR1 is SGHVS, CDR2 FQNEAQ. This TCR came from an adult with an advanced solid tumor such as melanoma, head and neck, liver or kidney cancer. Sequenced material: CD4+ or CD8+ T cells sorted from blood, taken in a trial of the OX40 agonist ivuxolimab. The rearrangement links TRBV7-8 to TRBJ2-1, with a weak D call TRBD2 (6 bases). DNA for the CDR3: TGTGCCAGCAGCCCTGACCCCGGGACTTACAATGAGCAGTTCTTC. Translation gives CASSPDPGTYNEQFF. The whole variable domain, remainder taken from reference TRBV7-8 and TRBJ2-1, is GAGVSQSPRYKVAKRGQDVALRCDPISGHVSLFWYQQALGQGPEFLTYFQNEAQLDKSGLPSDRFFAERPEGSVSTLKIQRTQQEDSAVYLCASSPDPGTYNEQFFGPGTRLTVL.